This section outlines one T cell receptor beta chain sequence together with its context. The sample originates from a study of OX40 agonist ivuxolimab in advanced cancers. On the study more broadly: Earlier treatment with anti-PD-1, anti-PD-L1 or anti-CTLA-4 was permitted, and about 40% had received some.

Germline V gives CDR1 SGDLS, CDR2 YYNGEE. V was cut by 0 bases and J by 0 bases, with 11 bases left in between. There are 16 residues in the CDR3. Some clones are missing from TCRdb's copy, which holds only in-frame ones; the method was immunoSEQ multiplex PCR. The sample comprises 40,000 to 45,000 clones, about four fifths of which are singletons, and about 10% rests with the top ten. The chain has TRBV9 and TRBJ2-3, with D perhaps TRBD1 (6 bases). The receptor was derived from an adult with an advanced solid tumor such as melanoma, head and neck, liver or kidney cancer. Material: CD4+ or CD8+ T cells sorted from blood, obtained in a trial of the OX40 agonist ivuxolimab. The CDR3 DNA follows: TGTGCCAGCAGCGTAGGGGCAGGGGCTAGCACAGATACGCAGTATTTT. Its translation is CASSVGAGASTDTQYF.